Listed below are T cell receptor beta chains from one sample, sequenced in a study of shared clonotypes between healthy human individuals. Measured with immunoSEQ multiplex PCR; TCRdb has only the in-frame clones, and not every one. This sample has roughly 1,100,000 clones; about 80% occur once, and the top ten carry 1.4% to 1.5%. The sample consisted of memory CD4+ T cells sorted from blood. The receptors come from a man between 18 and 35 years old in good health. Each CDR3 is given with its conserved first and last residue. D genes are given only for firm matches. Size values are once, few and many counts, or a class for expanded clones, and some rows have none.

NA,TRBV7-2,TRBJ2-2,TRBD2,CASSLVTSGYGELFF,TGTGCCAGCAGCTTAGTGACTAGCGGGTACGGGGAGCTGTTTTTT
once,TRBV5-4,TRBJ1-2,TRBD1,CASSFRDRNYGYTF,TGTGCCAGCAGCTTCCGGGACAGGAACTATGGCTACACCTTC
NA,TRBV5-1,TRBJ1-1,NA,CASSLVAGSNTEAFF,TGCGCCAGCAGCTTGGTCGCAGGGTCGAACACTGAAGCTTTCTTT
NA,TRBV4-3,TRBJ2-3,TRBD1,CASSQAKQGVDTQYF,TGCGCCAGCAGCCAAGCGAAGCAGGGGGTGGATACGCAGTATTTT
NA,TRBV5-1,TRBJ2-1,TRBD2,CASSLTSGRSGEQFF,TGCGCCAGCAGCTTGACTAGCGGGAGAAGTGGTGAGCAGTTCTTC
NA,TRBV5-1,TRBJ2-2,NA,CASSFFRFLNTGELFF,TGCGCCAGCAGCTTCTTCAGGTTCTTGAACACCGGGGAGCTGTTTTTT
NA,TRBV5-6,TRBJ1-1,NA,CASSLVGSSGTEAFF,TGTGCCAGCAGCTTGGTTGGCAGCAGCGGGACTGAAGCTTTCTTT
NA,TRBV15,TRBJ1-5,TRBD1,CATSLDRGSQPQHF,TGTGCCACCAGCCTAGACAGGGGGAGTCAGCCCCAGCATTTT
NA,TRBV28,TRBJ1-6,NA,CASSPPPGVASPLHF,TGTGCCAGCAGTCCCCCCCCGGGGGTTGCTTCACCCCTCCACTTT
NA,TRBV10-1,TRBJ2-3,NA,CASSDEAGRRDTQYF,TGCGCCAGCAGTGATGAGGCGGGAAGGCGAGATACGCAGTATTTT
NA,TRBV5-1,TRBJ2-5,NA,CASSGEGQPQETQYF,TGCGCCAGCAGCGGGGAGGGACAGCCTCAAGAGACCCAGTACTTC
NA,TRBV7-2,TRBJ2-7,TRBD2,CASSSGGRAAEQYF,TGTGCCAGCAGCTCCGGCGGGAGGGCCGCCGAGCAGTACTTC
NA,TRBV14,TRBJ2-7,NA,CASSQVGGRSYEQYF,TGTGCCAGCAGCCAAGTCGGGGGACGCTCCTACGAGCAGTACTTC
NA,TRBV5-1,TRBJ2-4,TRBD1,CASSQGLGDIQYF,TGCGCCAGCTCACAGGGGCTGGGGGACATTCAGTACTTC
few,TRBV7-9,TRBJ2-1,TRBD2,CASSLGGAGGPYEQFF,TGTGCCAGCAGCTTAGGAGGGGCGGGAGGGCCGTATGAGCAGTTCTTC
NA,TRBV11-2,TRBJ2-1,TRBD1,CASSLDAGGYEQFF,TGTGCCAGCAGCTTAGACGCAGGGGGCTATGAGCAGTTCTTC
NA,TRBV5-6,TRBJ2-1,TRBD2,CASSCVPSGRRSNEQFF,TGTGCCAGCAGCTGTGTACCTAGCGGGAGGAGAAGCAATGAGCAGTTCTTC
NA,TRBV5-1,TRBJ2-1,NA,CASSLEGESYNEQFF,TGCGCCAGCAGCTTAGAGGGAGAGTCCTACAATGAGCAGTTCTTC
NA,TRBV5-1,TRBJ2-1,TRBD2,CASSSSGGSYNEQFF,TGCGCCAGCAGCTCTAGCGGGGGGTCCTACAATGAGCAGTTCTTC
NA,TRBV19,TRBJ1-2,NA,CASSIRGDYGYTF,TGTGCCAGTAGTATTAGAGGAGACTATGGCTACACCTTC
few,TRBV30,TRBJ1-2,NA,CAWNLLRGPVLYTF,TGTGCCTGGAACCTACTCAGGGGCCCCGTGTTATACACCTTC
NA,TRBV10-3,TRBJ2-2,NA,CAISERDTGELFF,TGTGCCATCAGTGAGAGGGACACCGGGGAGCTGTTTTTT
NA,TRBV11-2,TRBJ2-3,NA,CASSTRVPDTQYF,TGTGCCAGCAGCACTCGTGTGCCGGATACGCAGTATTTT
NA,TRBV25-1,TRBJ2-1,NA,CASIGTPSYNEQFF,TGTGCCAGCATCGGGACACCCTCCTACAATGAGCAGTTCTTC
few,TRBV19,TRBJ1-5,NA,CASSQTPTGQPQHF,TGTGCCAGTAGCCAGACTCCGACCGGACAGCCCCAGCATTTT
NA,TRBV6-4,TRBJ2-4,NA,CASRKGTRGNIQYF,TGTGCCAGCAGGAAAGGGACCAGGGGCAACATTCAGTACTTC
NA,TRBV9,TRBJ2-5,NA,CASSVGRDSETQYF,TGTGCCAGCAGCGTAGGCCGGGATTCAGAGACCCAGTACTTC
NA,TRBV7-2,TRBJ1-1,NA,CASSLIGTEAFF,TGTGCCAGCAGCTTAATTGGCACTGAAGCTTTCTTT
few,TRBV18,TRBJ1-2,TRBD1,CASSYRTGNGYTF,TGTGCCAGCTCATACCGGACAGGGAATGGCTACACCTTC
NA,TRBV5-1,TRBJ2-7,TRBD1,CASSLGPSSGGDEQYF,TGCGCCAGCAGCTTGGGACCCTCCTCAGGGGGCGACGAGCAGTACTTC
NA,TRBV15,TRBJ2-7,TRBD2,CATSRERGTSAYEQYF,TGTGCCACCAGCAGAGAGAGGGGGACTAGTGCCTACGAGCAGTACTTC
few,TRBV7-2,TRBJ1-5,NA,CASSLARGAYQPQHF,TGTGCCAGCAGCTTAGCGCGGGGGGCTTATCAGCCCCAGCATTTT
NA,TRBV28,TRBJ2-5,TRBD2,CASSPGRLAGGSWETQYF,TGTGCCAGCAGTCCCGGGAGACTAGCGGGGGGATCGTGGGAGACCCAGTACTTC
NA,TRBV19,TRBJ2-7,NA,CASSIDPTTRSYEQYF,TGTGCCAGTAGTATAGACCCGACAACCCGCTCCTACGAGCAGTACTTC
NA,TRBV6-1,TRBJ2-7,NA,CASSGKIYEQYF,TGTGCCAGCAGTGGTAAAATTTACGAGCAGTACTTC
NA,TRBV2,TRBJ2-7,NA,CASSEGLPAWF,TGTGCCAGCAGTGAGGGACTTCCTGCCTGGTTC
few,TRBV27,TRBJ2-2,NA,CASRPDYSTGELFF,TGTGCCAGCAGACCGGACTACTCCACCGGGGAGCTGTTTTTT
NA,TRBV7-9,TRBJ1-2,TRBD1,CASHEQGAYGYTF,TGTGCCAGCCACGAACAGGGGGCGTATGGCTACACCTTC
NA,TRBV5-4,TRBJ2-1,NA,CASSFGQPYNEQFF,TGTGCCAGCAGCTTCGGTCAACCCTACAATGAGCAGTTCTTC
NA,TRBV19,TRBJ2-7,NA,CASSTGRDGHSYEQYF,TGTGCCAGTAGTACCGGGCGGGATGGGCACTCCTACGAGCAGTACTTC
NA,TRBV14,TRBJ2-1,TRBD2,CASSHPGGPHNEQFF,TGTGCCAGCAGCCACCCGGGGGGACCCCACAATGAGCAGTTCTTC
NA,TRBV5-1,TRBJ2-2,TRBD2,CASSSGTSGLNTGELFF,TGCGCCAGCAGCTCAGGGACTAGCGGGCTTAACACCGGGGAGCTGTTTTTT
many,TRBV5-1,TRBJ2-5,TRBD1,CASSLGQGKETQYF,TGCGCCAGCAGCTTGGGACAGGGAAAAGAGACCCAGTACTTC
NA,TRBV5-4,TRBJ2-5,TRBD2,CASSSYGGGLKETQYF,TGTGCCAGCAGCTCATACGGGGGGGGCCTTAAAGAGACCCAGTACTTC
NA,TRBV29-1,TRBJ2-7,TRBD1,CSVAGGIYEQYF,TGCAGCGTTGCAGGGGGTATTTACGAGCAGTACTTC
NA,TRBV19,TRBJ2-7,NA,CASSTQGGPSSYEQYF,TGTGCCAGTAGTACGCAAGGAGGCCCAAGCTCCTACGAGCAGTACTTC
NA,TRBV29-1,TRBJ2-4,NA,CSVNQGSLAKNIQYF,TGCAGCGTTAACCAGGGATCCTTAGCCAAAAACATTCAGTACTTC
NA,TRBV11-3,TRBJ2-2,NA,CASKTGGGNTGELFF,TGTGCCAGCAAAACGGGGGGCGGAAACACCGGGGAGCTGTTTTTT
NA,TRBV27,TRBJ1-1,NA,CASSFSRNTEAFF,TGTGCCAGCAGTTTCTCCAGGAACACTGAAGCTTTCTTT
NA,TRBV12-2,TRBJ1-1,NA,CASLPLRVNTEAFF,TGTGCAAGTCTGCCCTTGCGGGTGAACACTGAAGCTTTCTTT
NA,TRBV4-1,TRBJ1-4,TRBD1,CASSQAGTGNEKLFF,TGCGCCAGCAGCCAAGCCGGGACAGGTAACGAAAAACTGTTTTTT
many,TRBV5-4,TRBJ1-2,TRBD1,CASSSPGTANYGYTF,TGTGCCAGCAGCTCTCCCGGGACAGCCAACTATGGCTACACCTTC
NA,TRBV6-6,TRBJ2-1,NA,CASRSTIGLTNEQFF,TGTGCCAGCAGGTCCACCATTGGACTGACTAATGAGCAGTTCTTC
NA,TRBV5-1,TRBJ2-5,TRBD1,CASSLDGTAQETQYF,TGCGCCAGCAGCTTGGACGGGACAGCCCAAGAGACCCAGTACTTC
NA,TRBV7-2,TRBJ1-4,TRBD1,CASSADRGGYEKLFF,TGTGCCAGCAGCGCGGACAGGGGAGGGTATGAAAAACTGTTTTTT
NA,TRBV14,TRBJ1-4,NA,CASSPISDPGYEKLFF,TGTGCCAGCAGCCCGATTTCGGACCCAGGGTATGAAAAACTGTTTTTT
NA,TRBV6-1,TRBJ2-7,TRBD1,CASRDRDHEQYF,TGTGCCAGTCGGGACAGGGACCACGAGCAGTACTTC
NA,TRBV2,TRBJ1-3,NA,CVTAGTGNTIYF,TGTGTCACGGCAGGGACTGGAAACACCATATATTTT
few,TRBV5-4,TRBJ1-1,NA,CASSRAGGSRTEAFF,TGTGCCAGCAGCCGCGCGGGGGGCTCTAGGACTGAAGCTTTCTTT
NA,TRBV29-1,TRBJ1-2,NA,CSAKGDPGSSNYGYTF,TGCAGCGCGAAAGGGGATCCGGGGAGTTCTAACTATGGCTACACCTTC